This T cell receptor beta chain came from a study of T cells in Graves' hyperthyroidism and ophthalmopathy. V lost 1 base, J lost 10 bases, and 16 bases stayed unmatched. The germline V gene has CDR1 SGHVS and CDR2 FQNEAQ. This CDR3 comprises 17 residues. TCR beta CDR3 regions were amplified from RNA transcripts. Carried out on the TCR CDR3, a first-round RT-PCR used the HTBI primer set. TCRdb reprocessed the multiplex PCR reads via MiXCR and lists one record per CDR3 protein. The table records hundreds of thousands of distinct CDR3 sequences, less than 15% of them present only once. The TCR originated in a woman aged 18 to 35 with Graves' hyperthyroidism. The chain is built from TRBV7-8 and TRBJ1-2; 9 bases align to TRBD1. Input material: blood. The CDR3 sequence: CASSLGRLGTGRALYTF. CDR3 coding DNA: TGTGCCAGCAGCTTAGGAAGGTTGGGGACAGGGCGAGCTCTCTACACCTTC. The variable domain in full, completed from reference TRBV7-8 and TRBJ1-2, reads GAGVSQSPRYKVAKRGQDVALRCDPISGHVSLFWYQQALGQGPEFLTYFQNEAQLDKSGLPSDRFFAERPEGSVSTLKIQRTQQEDSAVYLCASSLGRLGTGRALYTFGSGTRLTVV.